This note documents a single T cell receptor beta chain sequence. The sample belongs to a study of cytomegalovirus exposure and HLA in healthy donors. Use of 60 Vbeta and 13 Jbeta primers characterized the PCR. The repertoire was sequenced with immunoSEQ multiplex PCR; TCRdb's copy has only in-frame clones and lacks some. Its table records 100,000 to 150,000 clones. The TCR sequence derives from a man aged 35 to 55 in good health and CMV-seronegative. The material sequenced was PBMCs.

CDR3 bases: TGTGCCATCAGTGACCCGGGACTGATCGAAGAGACCCAGTACTTC. This sequence encodes CAISDPGLIEETQYF. The chain recombines TRBV10-3 with TRBJ2-5; a weak D match, TRBD2 (6 bases). CDR1 ENHRY and CDR2 SYGVKD come from the germline V gene. Trimming cost V 3 bases and J 3 bases, with 14 bases left between them. The CDR3 is 15 amino acids.